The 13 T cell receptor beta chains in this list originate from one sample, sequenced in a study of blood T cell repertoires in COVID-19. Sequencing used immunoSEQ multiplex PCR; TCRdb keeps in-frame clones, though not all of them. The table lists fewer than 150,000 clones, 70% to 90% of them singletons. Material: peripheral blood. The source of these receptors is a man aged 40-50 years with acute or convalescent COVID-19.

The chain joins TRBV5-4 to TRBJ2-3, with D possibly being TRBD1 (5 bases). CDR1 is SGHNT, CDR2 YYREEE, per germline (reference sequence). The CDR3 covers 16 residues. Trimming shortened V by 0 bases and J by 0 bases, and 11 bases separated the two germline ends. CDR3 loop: CASSLGRTYSTDTQYF. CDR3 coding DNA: TGTGCCAGCAGCTTGGGAAGGACATATAGCACAGATACGCAGTATTTT.

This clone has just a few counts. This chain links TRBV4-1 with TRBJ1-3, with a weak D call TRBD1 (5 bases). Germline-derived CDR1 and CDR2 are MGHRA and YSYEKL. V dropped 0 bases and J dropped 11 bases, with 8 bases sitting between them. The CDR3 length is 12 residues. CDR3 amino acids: CASSQDGGAIYF. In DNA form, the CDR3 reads TGCGCCAGCAGCCAAGATGGGGGGGCCATATATTTT.

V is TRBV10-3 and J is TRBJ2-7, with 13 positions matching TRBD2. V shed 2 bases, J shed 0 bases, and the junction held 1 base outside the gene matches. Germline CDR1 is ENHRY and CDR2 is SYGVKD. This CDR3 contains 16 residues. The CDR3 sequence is CAISEGLAGDSYEQYF. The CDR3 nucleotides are TGTGCCATCAGTGAGGGACTAGCGGGGGACTCCTACGAGCAGTACTTC.

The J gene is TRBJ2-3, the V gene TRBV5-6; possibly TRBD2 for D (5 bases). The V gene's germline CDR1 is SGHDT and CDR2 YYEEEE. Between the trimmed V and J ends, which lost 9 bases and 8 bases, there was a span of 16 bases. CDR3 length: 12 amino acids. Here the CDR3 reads CATDEGAGTQYF. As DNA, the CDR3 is TGTGCCACCGACGAGGGAGCTGGTACGCAGTATTTT.

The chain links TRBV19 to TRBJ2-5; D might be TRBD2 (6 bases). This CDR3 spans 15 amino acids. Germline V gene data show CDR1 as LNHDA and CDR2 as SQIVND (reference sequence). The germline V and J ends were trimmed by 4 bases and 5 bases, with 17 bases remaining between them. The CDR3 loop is CASSKTGLFGETQYF. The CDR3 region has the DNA TGTGCCAGTAGTAAAACGGGACTTTTCGGGGAGACCCAGTACTTC. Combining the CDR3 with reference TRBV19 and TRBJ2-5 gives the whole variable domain DGGITQSPKYLFRKEGQNVTLSCEQNLNHDAMYWYRQDPGQGLRLIYYSQIVNDFQKGDIAEGYSVSREKKESFPLTVTSAQKNPTAFYLCASSKTGLFGETQYFGPGTRLLVL.

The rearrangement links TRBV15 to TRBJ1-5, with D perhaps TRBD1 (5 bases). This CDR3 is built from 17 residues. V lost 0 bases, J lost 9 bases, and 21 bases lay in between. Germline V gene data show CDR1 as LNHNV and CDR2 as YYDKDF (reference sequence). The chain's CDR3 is CATSRDWGSGFRMPQHF. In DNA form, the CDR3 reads TGTGCCACCAGCAGAGATTGGGGTTCAGGGTTCAGGATGCCCCAGCATTTT.

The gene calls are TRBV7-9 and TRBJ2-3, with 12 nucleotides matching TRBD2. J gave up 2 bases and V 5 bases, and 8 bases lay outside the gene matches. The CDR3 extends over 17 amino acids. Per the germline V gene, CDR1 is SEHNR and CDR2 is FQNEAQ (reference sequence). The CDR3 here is CASSATLAGGTTDTQYF. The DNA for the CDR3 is TGTGCCAGCAGCGCAACACTAGCGGGGGGCACCACAGATACGCAGTATTTT.

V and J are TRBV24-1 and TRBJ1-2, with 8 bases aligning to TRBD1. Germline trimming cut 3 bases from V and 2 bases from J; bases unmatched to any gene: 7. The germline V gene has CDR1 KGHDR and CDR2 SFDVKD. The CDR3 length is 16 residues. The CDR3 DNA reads TGTGCCACCAGTGATCCCAGGACAGGGCAAAACTATGGCTACACCTTC. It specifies CATSDPRTGQNYGYTF.

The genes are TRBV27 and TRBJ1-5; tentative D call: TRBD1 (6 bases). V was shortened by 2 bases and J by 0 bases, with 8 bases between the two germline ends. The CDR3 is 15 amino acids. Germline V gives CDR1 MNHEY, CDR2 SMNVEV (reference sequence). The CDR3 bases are TGTGCCAGCAGTTTAAGGACAGTTAGCAATCAGCCCCAGCATTTT. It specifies CASSLRTVSNQPQHF.

CDR3 amino acids: CASSLVGGGEQFF. For the CDR3, the DNA is TGTGCCAGCAGCTTAGTTGGGGGCGGTGAGCAGTTCTTC. The chain links TRBV7-7 to TRBJ2-1, with D tentatively TRBD1 (6 bases). The CDR3 extends over 13 amino acids. V lost 1 base to trimming and J lost 9 bases, with 10 bases between them. The germline V gene encodes CDR1 SSHAT and CDR2 FNYEAQ (reference sequence). Combining the CDR3 with reference TRBV7-7 and TRBJ2-1 gives the whole variable domain GAGVSQSPRYKVTKRGQDVTLRCDPISSHATLYWYQQALGQGPEFLTYFNYEAQPDKSGLPSDRFSAERPEGSISTLTIQRTEQRDSAMYRCASSLVGGGEQFFGPGTRLTVL.

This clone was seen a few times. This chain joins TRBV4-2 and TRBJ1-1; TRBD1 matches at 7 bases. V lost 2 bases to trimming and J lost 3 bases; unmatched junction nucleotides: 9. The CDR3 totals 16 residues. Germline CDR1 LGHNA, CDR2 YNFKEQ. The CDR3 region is CASSQTTGDGYTEAFF. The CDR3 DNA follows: TGTGCCAGCAGCCAAACTACAGGGGACGGCTACACTGAAGCTTTCTTT.

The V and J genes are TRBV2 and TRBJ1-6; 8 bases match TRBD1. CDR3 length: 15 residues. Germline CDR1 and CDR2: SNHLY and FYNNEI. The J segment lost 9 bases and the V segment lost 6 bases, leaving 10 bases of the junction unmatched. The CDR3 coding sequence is TGTGCCAGCAGCCCAACAGGGGGGGAAGGTTCACCCCTCCACTTT. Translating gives CASSPTGGEGSPLHF. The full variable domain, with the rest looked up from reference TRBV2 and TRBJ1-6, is EPEVTQTPSHQVTQMGQEVILRCVPISNHLYFYWYRQILGQKVEFLVSFYNNEISEKSEIFDDQFSVERPDGSNFTLKIRSTKLEDSAMYFCASSPTGGEGSPLHFGNGTRLTVT.

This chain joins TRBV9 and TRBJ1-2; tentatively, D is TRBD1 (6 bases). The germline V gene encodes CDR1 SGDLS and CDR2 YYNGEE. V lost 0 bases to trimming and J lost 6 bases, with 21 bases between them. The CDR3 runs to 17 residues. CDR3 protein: CASSVEATGQGQNGYTF. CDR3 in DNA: TGTGCCAGCAGCGTAGAAGCAACGGGGCAGGGGCAGAATGGCTACACCTTC.